Shown below are 21 T cell receptor beta chains from a single sample sequenced in a study of blood T cell repertoires in COVID-19 (TCRdb year 2020). The library was generated by the immunoSEQ multiplex PCR assay. Here the immuneACCESS table is served through TCRdb, limited to in-frame sequences with V and J called. Missing clones are a known gap in these copies; in checked studies unresolved V genes cover under half, and the rest lacks a known reason. In this sample the table shows some 390,000 clones, 70% to 90% of which occur a single time. The biggest ten clones account for about 3% of the sample. The specimen sequenced was peripheral blood. The receptors were sampled from a human donor in a cohort sampled during active COVID-19.

The chain combines TRBV3-1 (or the pseudogene TRBV3-2) with TRBJ2-3, with a tentative D call TRBD2 (5 bases). Germline values: CDR1 LGHDT, CDR2 YNNKEL (reference sequence). V gave up 0 bases and J gave up 3 bases, with 7 bases separating them. The CDR3 spans 14 residues. CDR3 in DNA: TGTGCCAGCAGCCAAGAAGGAGGTACAGATACGCAGTATTTT. This encodes CASSQEGGTDTQYF.

About this clone: The junction does not match germline at one end; this may be a read error. The chain recombines TRBV6-6 with TRBJ1-1, with a weak D call TRBD1 (6 bases). CDR1 and CDR2 from the germline V gene are MNHNY and SVGAGI (reference sequence). This CDR3 spans 12 amino acids. CDR3 loop: CASSVPPGQFDF. The CDR3 DNA reads TGTGCCAGCAGTGTCCCCCCGGGACAATTCGATTTT.

The rearrangement uses TRBV19 and TRBJ2-5; D not resolved. The CDR3 loop spans 12 amino acids. Germline CDR1 reads LNHDA; CDR2 reads SQIVND (reference sequence). Deletions cut 1 base from V and 4 bases from J, with 4 bases between. CDR3 in amino acids: CASSIGGETQYF. The CDR3 DNA follows: TGTGCCAGTAGTATAGGAGGAGAGACCCAGTACTTC.

The chain links TRBV30 to TRBJ2-1; 9 nucleotides agree with TRBD1. V trimming: 3 bases; J trimming: 4 bases; junction bases outside the gene matches: 7. The CDR3 totals 15 residues. Germline loops: CDR1 GTSNPN, CDR2 SVGIG (reference sequence). This chain's CDR3 is CAWRAGTGWYNEQFF. In DNA form, the CDR3 reads TGTGCCTGGAGAGCCGGGACAGGGTGGTACAATGAGCAGTTCTTC.

This chain connects TRBV18 to TRBJ2-4, with D perhaps matching TRBD2 (6 bases). Trimming pared 3 bases from V and 0 bases from J, leaving 12 bases between. The CDR3 totals 16 residues. CDR1 KGHSH and CDR2 LQKENI come from the germline V gene. The CDR3 sequence is CASSPSAGLAKNIQYF. Written as DNA, the CDR3 is TGTGCCAGCTCACCCTCCGCGGGGCTAGCCAAAAACATTCAGTACTTC.

This chain uses TRBV19 with TRBJ1-2; 9 positions agree with TRBD1. The germline gives CDR1 LNHDA, CDR2 SQIVND (reference sequence). The CDR3 is 14 amino acids. Trimming took 5 bases from V and 9 from J; bases not matched to a gene: 10. The CDR3 bases are TGTGCCAGTAGTCAGGACAGGGGAGATTGGAGCTACACCTTC. Encoded protein: CASSQDRGDWSYTF.

The chain combines TRBV4-1 with TRBJ1-1; tentative D call: TRBD1 (6 bases). CDR1 is MGHRA and CDR2 is YSYEKL in the germline V gene. This CDR3 contains 13 residues. Trimming removed 4 bases at V and 4 bases at J, with 10 bases between. CDR3 DNA sequence: TGCGCCAGCAGCCCTAAACAGGGCACTGAAGCTTTCTTT. This gives the protein CASSPKQGTEAFF.

The chain links TRBV6-5 to TRBJ1-5, with unresolved D. From germline, CDR1 is MNHEY and CDR2 SVGAGI. Deletions cut 4 bases from V and 0 bases from J, with 7 bases between. This CDR3 has 14 residues. CDR3 protein: CASSSRNSNQPQHF. CDR3 in DNA: TGTGCCAGCAGTTCGCGGAATAGCAATCAGCCCCAGCATTTT.

J is TRBJ2-7 and V is TRBV6-2 or TRBV6-3; D possibly corresponds to TRBD1 (5 bases). Germline V gives CDR1 MNHEY, CDR2 SVGEGT. The CDR3 extends over 14 amino acids. Trimming pared 2 bases from V and 4 bases from J, leaving 12 bases between. The CDR3 reads CASSYGPGIYEQYF. DNA for the CDR3: TGTGCCAGCAGTTACGGCCCAGGGATATACGAGCAGTACTTC.

This clone has just a few counts. CDR3 amino acids: CATSTRQGPDTQYF. The CDR3 nucleotides read TGTGCCACCAGTACGAGACAGGGGCCAGATACGCAGTATTTT. This chain joins TRBV24-1 and TRBJ2-3; 8 nucleotides line up with TRBD1. Germline CDR1 and CDR2: KGHDR and SFDVKD. The junction had 5 bases not matched to a gene; V was cut back by 6 bases and J by 4 bases. The CDR3 is 14 residues long.

The gene calls are TRBV19 and TRBJ1-2, with D uncertain. Germline CDR1 is LNHDA and CDR2 is SQIVND (reference sequence). This CDR3 is built from 15 residues. Trimming shortened V by 8 bases and J by 1 base, and 17 bases separated the two germline ends. In DNA form, the CDR3 reads TGTGCCAGTCATCGGCCCTTCGGGGATAACTATGGCTACACCTTC. Its protein is CASHRPFGDNYGYTF.

V gene TRBV4-1 combines with J gene TRBJ1-5; perhaps TRBD1 as D (5 bases). V was trimmed by 0 bases and J by 3 bases, leaving 9 bases between them. This CDR3 has 15 amino acids. From germline, CDR1 is MGHRA and CDR2 YSYEKL. The CDR3 loop reads CASSQDGADNQPQHF. The DNA for the CDR3 is TGCGCCAGCAGCCAAGATGGGGCAGACAATCAGCCCCAGCATTTT.

This clone has a handful of counts. DNA for the CDR3: TGTGCCAGCAGCCTCGGGACATACTCCTACGAGCAGTACTTC. It is translated as CASSLGTYSYEQYF. The rearrangement links TRBV4-2 to TRBJ2-7; possible D gene TRBD1, 6 bases. V was pared by 4 bases and J by 0 bases, with 10 bases between. The CDR3 loop spans 14 amino acids. Germline V CDR1 and CDR2: LGHNA, YNFKEQ.

V and J are TRBV30 and TRBJ1-1; D uncertain. V lost 2 bases and J lost 6, with 10 bases in between. This CDR3 spans 12 amino acids. The germline V gene has CDR1 GTSNPN and CDR2 SVGIG (reference sequence). The CDR3 here is CAWSLLPPEAFF. CDR3 DNA: TGTGCCTGGAGTCTCCTTCCCCCTGAAGCTTTCTTT.

The chain recombines TRBV24-1 with TRBJ2-5, with TRBD1 identical over 10 bases. Germline CDR1 is KGHDR and CDR2 is SFDVKD. Unmatched junction bases numbered 6, after V lost 4 bases and J lost 2 bases. There are 16 residues in the CDR3. The CDR3 nucleotides are TGTGCCACCAGTGAAACCGGGACAGGGGTACAAGAGACCCAGTACTTC. Translated: CATSETGTGVQETQYF.

This clone came up a few times. The V call is TRBV6-1, the J call TRBJ1-3; D might be TRBD1 (6 bases). CDR3 length equals 20 residues. Germline CDR1 MNHNS, CDR2 SASEGT. Trimming cost V 2 bases and J 5 bases, with 28 bases left between them. The CDR3: CASSEWGDWGQKRARNTIYF. The CDR3 region has the DNA TGTGCCAGCAGTGAATGGGGTGACTGGGGGCAAAAGCGAGCGAGAAACACCATATATTTT.

The CDR3 is CASSEVGSYNSPLHF. The CDR3 coding sequence is TGTGCCAGTAGTGAAGTCGGGTCCTATAATTCACCCCTCCACTTT. V gene TRBV19 combines with J gene TRBJ1-6; D gene uncertain. Germline CDR1 and CDR2: LNHDA and SQIVND (reference sequence). Trimming removed 5 bases at V and 1 base at J, with 9 bases between. The CDR3 extends over 15 amino acids.

The gene calls are TRBV5-1 and TRBJ2-7; D ambiguous. Per germline, CDR1 SGHRS and CDR2 YFSETQ. V lost 1 base, J lost 1 base, and 12 bases lay in between. This CDR3 has 15 amino acids. The CDR3 bases are TGCGCCAGCAGCTTGATCGAGGCCCTATCCTACGAGCAGTACTTC. Translation: CASSLIEALSYEQYF.

V and J are TRBV21-1 and TRBJ1-3; the table's D gene call, TRBD1, was not cross checked with the DNA. TRBV21-1 is tagged as a pseudogene. The CDR3 consists of 16 residues. In nucleotides, the CDR3 is TGTGCCAGCACCCCCCCGGTTAGGGGCTCTGGAAACACCATATATTTT. Translated: CASTPPVRGSGNTIYF.

The V gene is TRBV7-2, the J gene TRBJ2-5; 11 bases map to TRBD2. The CDR3 has 16 amino acids. CDR1 is SGHTA, CDR2 FQGNSA, per germline. Germline trimming cut 6 bases from V and 4 bases from J; bases unmatched to any gene: 10. Here the CDR3 DNA reads TGTGCCAGCAGACGCGGACTAGCGGGCTTTGGAGAGACCCAGTACTTC. Its protein product is CASRRGLAGFGETQYF.

The genes are TRBV6-6 and TRBJ1-6; D gene ambiguous. The CDR3 is 13 amino acids. V was pared by 4 bases and J by 9 bases, with 10 bases between. Germline CDR1 is MNHNY and CDR2 is SVGAGI (reference sequence). Here the CDR3 DNA reads TGTGCCAGCAGTTCGACACTAGGTTCACCCCTCCACTTT. The encoded protein is CASSSTLGSPLHF.